The entry below describes one TCR beta chain. Its antigen is not identified. A J-beta primer mix and a sample-barcoded 5' primer were used in a second PCR of about 7 to 12 cycles. TCRdb ran MiXCR on the 5' RACE reads and lists one entry per CDR3 protein. The data contain roughly 800,000 distinct CDR3 sequences, about 62% of them singletons. Per individual sample, total RNA of at least 5 micrograms was extracted. This record comes from a study of blood T cells in healthy people across ages. Study-wide results and caveats: Per million T cells, TCR beta diversity dropped roughly linearly as age increased. More naive CD4+ cells and higher diversity were found in long-lived than in aged donors. Since the PBMCs were unsorted, naive and antigen-experienced cells could not be conclusively compared.

Sequencing was performed on blood. The receptor was isolated from a man younger than 40 in good health.

This chain's CDR3 is CASRHPHNEQFF. DNA for the CDR3: TGTGCCAGCCGACACCCTCACAATGAGCAGTTCTTC. J is TRBJ2-1 and V is TRBV5-6; D gene unclear. V was pared by 7 bases and J by 5 bases, with 10 bases between. Germline V gives CDR1 SGHDT, CDR2 YYEEEE. The CDR3 sequence is 12 residues long.